This paragraph reports one T cell receptor (beta chain). The antigen it binds to is not known. The input lacks base qualities; no much larger clone sits a single base away. The method was 5' RACE. Sequencing was carried out with an Illumina HiSeq 2500. A second PCR of about 6 to 12 cycles was run with a J-beta primer mix and a sample-barcoded 5' primer. Each TCR beta cDNA molecule received a unique molecular identifier from a template-switch 5' adaptor carrying 12 random nucleotides. At least 3 million CDR3-containing paired-end reads were obtained from each sample. First-strand cDNA synthesis was performed from all RNA using the Mint cDNA synthesis kit, with priming by a TRBC-specific oligonucleotide. Following uracil-DNA glycosylase treatment, a first 18-cycle PCR with universal primers M1SS and BC2_uni_R was performed on all cDNA. On the authors' methods: Each sample was normalized by randomly selecting 1 million high-quality reads, each carrying a distinct molecular identifier. Instead of being binned into consensus sequences, reads with shared molecular identifiers were discarded. MiTCR, with a Q25 quality threshold and the strictest error-elimination algorithm, was used for CDR3 identification, clonotype clustering and error correction. Lower-bound total TCR beta diversity was estimated with a nonparametric unseen species model using Euler transformation. TCRdb ran its own pipeline on the public reads, namely fastp trimming at Q25 and MiXCR clone calling, and kept in-frame beta chains. When rows share a CDR3 protein, they turn into one entry using the most common DNA and genes. The V and J calls and clone size are TCRdb's, not the authors'. A total of some 920,000 distinct CDR3 sequences appear in this sample, 45% to 60% of them only once. The leading ten clones occupy 20% to 25% of the sample.

Systemically healthy Caucasian individuals from Russia, some 38 in total and aged 6 to 90 years, were included as donors. Each donor gave ten milliliters of peripheral blood, drawn into EDTA-treated Vacutainer tubes. Ficoll-Paque density-gradient centrifugation was used to isolate PBMCs, with at least 6.5 million obtained per sample. Total RNA was extracted from PBMCs with Trizol reagent, with at least 6 micrograms obtained per sample. The percentages of naive CD45RAhigh/CD27high T cells were determined by flow cytometry on a PBMC aliquot from every donor. This entry is derived from a study of blood T cells in healthy people across ages (dated by TCRdb to about 2015). For the study in its entirety: In model experiments, roughly one uniquely barcoded TCR beta cDNA molecule per two T cells was captured by template switching. Using deep sequencing normalized with unique cDNA molecular identifiers, the study measured how TCR beta repertoire diversity changes with age. The donors were divided into four age groups: young (average around 16 years), middle-aged (approximately 41), aged (62) and long-lived (around 87). To avoid experimental bias, donors of different ages were spread randomly across the sequencing lanes. Using the same blood draw, the study looked at two additional independent replicas of 1 million unique cDNA reads for two donors, one aged 18 to 30 and the other aged 80 or older.

Findings and caveats that apply to the study as a whole: Observed TCR beta diversity correlated strongly with the percentage of naive T cells measured by flow cytometry. The long-lived group showed more naive CD4+ T cells, fewer expanded clones and increased TCR diversity than the aged group, suggesting age selection. Total diversity estimates from one million sequenced T cells were considered lower bounds and underestimates. Conclusive comparison of naive and antigen-experienced compartments was prevented by the profiling of bulk unsorted PBMCs. Donor CMV infection status was unknown, potentially confounding age-related changes in expanded clonotypes. As age increased, observed TCR beta diversity per million T cells dropped in a roughly linear way, and a significant reduction was already evident by age roughly 36.

What was sequenced was blood. This clonotype originated in a woman aged 60-70 years in good health.

The DNA sequence is TGCGCCAGCACCCGGACGGGGGATGGAGATACGCAGTATTTT. This encodes CASTRTGDGDTQYF. The rearranged segments are TRBV5-1 and TRBJ2-3; TRBD2 could be the D gene, as 6 bases match. Sequences SGHRS (CDR1) and YFSETQ (CDR2) are obtained from the germline V gene. V and J are truncated by 6 bases and 5 bases respectively, leaving an intervening sequence of 16 bases. Reading from cysteine to phenylalanine, the CDR3 counts 14 amino acids. The entry retains the CDR3 DNA only, 42 bases that are in frame from base 1.